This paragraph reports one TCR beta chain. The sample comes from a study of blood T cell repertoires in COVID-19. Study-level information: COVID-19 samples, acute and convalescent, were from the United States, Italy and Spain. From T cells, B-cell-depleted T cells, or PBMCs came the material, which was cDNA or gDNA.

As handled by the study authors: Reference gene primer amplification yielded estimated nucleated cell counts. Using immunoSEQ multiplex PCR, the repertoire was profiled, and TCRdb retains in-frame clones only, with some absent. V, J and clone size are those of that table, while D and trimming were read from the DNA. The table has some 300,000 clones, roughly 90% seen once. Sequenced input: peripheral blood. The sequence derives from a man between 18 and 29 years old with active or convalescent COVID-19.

CDR3 amino acids: CASSQDDPGNTEAFF. In DNA, the CDR3 is TGCGCCAGCAGCCAAGATGATCCGGGGAACACTGAAGCTTTCTTT. The chain couples TRBV4-1 to TRBJ1-1; D uncertain. Trimming shortened V by 0 bases and J by 1 base, and 9 bases separated the two germline ends. Per the germline V gene, CDR1 is MGHRA and CDR2 is YSYEKL. The CDR3 has 15 residues.